These 27 T cell receptor beta chains share one sample of origin, sequenced in a study of molecular identifiers for immune sequencing clone quantification. MiXCR was run by TCRdb on the PCR reads, yielding one entry per CDR3 protein. Among about 100,000 distinct CDR3 sequences, roughly 38% were seen once, and the ten largest hold 4% to 5%. Sequenced material: naive CD8+ T cells from blood, with Jurkat cell RNA spiked in. Subset meaning: FACS-sorted CD8+CD4-CCR7+CD45RA+ naive T cells. These receptors came from a human donor in good health. Some libraries in this study had Jurkat cell RNA spiked in.

Worth noting for this clonotype: A much larger clone lies a single base off, so this may be a read error. The chain couples TRBV25-1 to TRBJ2-1; possible D gene TRBD1, 6 bases. This CDR3 comprises 12 residues. Germline V gives CDR1 MGHDK, CDR2 SYGVNS. The CDR3: CARSEQGYEQFF. As DNA, the CDR3 is TGTGCCCGCAGTGAACAGGGCTATGAGCAGTTCTTC.

The J gene is TRBJ1-1, the V gene TRBV9, with TRBD1 matching 8 bases. Looked up from germline, CDR1 is SGDLS and CDR2 is YYNGEE. Trimming took 6 bases from V and 5 from J; bases not matched to a gene: 6. This CDR3 comprises 13 residues. The chain's CDR3 is CASKTGGETEAFF. CDR3 nucleotides: TGTGCCAGCAAAACAGGGGGTGAGACTGAAGCTTTCTTT. The variable domain in full, completed from reference TRBV9 and TRBJ1-1, reads DSGVTQTPKHLITATGQRVTLRCSPRSGDLSVYWYQQSLDQGLQFLIQYYNGEERAKGNILERFSAQQFPDLHSELNLSSLELGDSALYFCASKTGGETEAFFGQGTRLTVV.

V usage is TRBV27 and J usage is TRBJ1-5; no definite D call. Germline V CDR1 and CDR2: MNHEY, SMNVEV (reference sequence). Trimming took 5 bases from V and 4 from J, leaving 9 bases between them. This CDR3 has 13 residues. The CDR3 nucleotides are TGTGCCAGCAGTGCAGGCCCGAATCAGCCCCAGCATTTT. Translating gives CASSAGPNQPQHF.

A remark on this clonotype: The conserved closing phenylalanine or tryptophan is absent in this CDR3, likely reflecting a read error. The chain uses TRBV7-9 and TRBJ2-3, with D tentatively TRBD1 (5 bases). Deletions cut 8 bases from V and 1 base from J, with 10 bases between. There are 13 residues in the CDR3. Germline V CDR1 and CDR2: SEHNR, FQNEAQ (reference sequence). The CDR3 DNA sequence: TGTGCCAGCGGTGAACAGGGCACAGATACGCAGTATTCT. It yields the protein CASGEQGTDTQYS.

There are many counts of this clonotype. The chain employs TRBV27 and TRBJ1-2, with 8 bases identical to TRBD1. J was trimmed by 10 bases and V by 3 bases; bases with no gene match: 4. CDR3 length: 12 amino acids. CDR1 MNHEY and CDR2 SMNVEV come from the germline V gene (reference sequence). CDR3 region: CASSLQGAYYTF. DNA for the CDR3: TGTGCCAGCAGTTTGCAGGGGGCGTACTACACCTTC.

This clonotype has just one count. A much larger clone differs by one base, so this may be a read error. This chain links TRBV2 with TRBJ1-5; 9 positions agree with TRBD1. Germline V gives CDR1 SNHLY, CDR2 FYNNEI. The CDR3 has 15 residues. CDR3 residues: CAGRWDRASNQPQHF. The CDR3 DNA is TGTGCCGGCAGATGGGACAGGGCGAGCAATCAGCCCCAGCATTTT.

V usage is TRBV5-4 and J usage is TRBJ2-7; 9 nucleotides align to TRBD1. The length of the CDR3 is 14 residues. In germline, CDR1 is SGHNT, CDR2 YYREEE (reference sequence). V lost 0 bases to trimming and J lost 5 bases; unmatched junction nucleotides: 3. As DNA, the CDR3 is TGTGCCAGCAGCTTGGGGGACAGGGTAAACGAGCAGTACTTC. Translated, it gives CASSLGDRVNEQYF.

This clonotype was seen more than once but under ten times. The chain combines TRBV27 with TRBJ2-3, with D possibly being TRBD2 (6 bases). Trimming cost V 2 bases and J 8 bases, with 8 bases left between them. CDR3 length equals 12 residues. Germline V gene lookup returns CDR1 MNHEY and CDR2 SMNVEV (reference sequence). CDR3 residues: CASSLGGVTQYF. CDR3 coding DNA: TGTGCCAGCAGTTTAGGAGGGGTTACGCAGTATTTT.

Only a few counts were recorded for this clonotype. The chain recombines TRBV2 with TRBJ2-7, with TRBD2 as a possible D gene (7 bases). V was trimmed by 7 bases and J by 3 bases, leaving 31 bases between them. Per the germline V gene, CDR1 is SNHLY and CDR2 is FYNNEI. This CDR3 has 19 residues. CDR3 residues: CASTPPGHPRTSVFYEQYF. DNA of the CDR3: TGTGCCAGCACGCCCCCGGGACACCCCCGGACTAGTGTTTTCTACGAGCAGTACTTC.

This clonotype was seen ten or more times. The V gene is TRBV7-6, the J gene TRBJ2-3; D gene uncertain. The CDR3 runs to 12 residues. In germline, CDR1 is SGHVS, CDR2 FNYEAQ. V was shortened by 4 bases and J by 6 bases, with 8 bases between the two germline ends. CDR3 DNA: TGTGCCAGCAGCTATGGGGTGGATACGCAGTATTTT. Its translation: CASSYGVDTQYF.

For this clonotype: At one boundary the junction diverges from the germline segment, which might be a read error. The V call is TRBV11-2, the J call TRBJ2-6, with D perhaps assigned TRBD1 or TRBD2 (6 bases each). The V gene's germline CDR1 is SGHAT and CDR2 FQNNGV. The CDR3 totals 15 residues. CDR3 loop: CASSFVDTGANVLPF. CDR3 coding DNA: TGTGCCAGCAGCTTTGTGGATACGGGGGCCAACGTCCTGCCTTTC.

This clonotype was observed a handful of times. The rearrangement uses TRBV6-5 and TRBJ2-3, with D hard to call. Looked up from germline, CDR1 is MNHEY and CDR2 is SVGAGI. V gave up 2 bases and J gave up 2 bases, with 8 bases separating them. The CDR3 runs to 14 residues. The CDR3: CASSYGDDTDTQYF. The CDR3 DNA is TGTGCCAGCAGTTACGGTGACGACACAGATACGCAGTATTTT.

This clonotype was observed a handful of times. The rearrangement joins TRBV20-1 to TRBJ2-1; 10 nucleotides line up with TRBD1. The CDR3 covers 14 residues. Germline loops: CDR1 DFQATT, CDR2 SNEGSKA (reference sequence). The J segment lost 7 bases and the V segment lost 6 bases, leaving 9 bases of the junction unmatched. CDR3 nucleotides: TGCAGTGCCAAGGACAGGGGGACCTGGAATGAGCAGTTCTTC. It is translated as CSAKDRGTWNEQFF.

This clonotype showed up many times. The V call is TRBV29-1, the J call TRBJ2-3, with D tentatively TRBD1 (6 bases). V was trimmed by 2 bases and J by 3 bases, leaving 24 bases between them. The length of the CDR3 is 18 residues. CDR1 is SQVTM, CDR2 ANQGSEA, per germline. CDR3 sequence (DNA): TGCAGCGTTGAACTCGGACAGATGCTGGGCAGCGTGACAGATACGCAGTATTTT. It yields the protein CSVELGQMLGSVTDTQYF.

The chain recombines TRBV6-6 with TRBJ2-1; TRBD2 matches at 10 bases. The CDR3 is 16 residues long. CDR1 and CDR2 (germline): MNHNY, SVGAGI (reference sequence). V shed 2 bases, J shed 8 bases, and the junction held 9 bases outside the gene matches. In DNA, the CDR3 is TGTGCCAGCAGTTACCGCCTAGCGGGAGTCCTCCATGAGCAGTTCTTC. Amino acid sequence: CASSYRLAGVLHEQFF.

The V and J genes are TRBV14 and TRBJ2-5; no clear D. Germline V gene lookup returns CDR1 SGHDN and CDR2 FVKESK. Trimming shortened V by 0 bases and J by 0 bases, and 2 bases separated the two germline ends. The length of the CDR3 is 13 residues. The CDR3 DNA sequence: TGTGCCAGCAGCCAAGAAGACCAAGAGACCCAGTACTTC. Its translation: CASSQEDQETQYF.

In this sample, this clonotype turned up once. The chain employs TRBV25-1 and TRBJ2-3; D ambiguous. The CDR3 runs 13 residues. The germline CDR1 and CDR2 sequences are MGHDK and SYGVNS. V dropped 8 bases and J dropped 2 bases, with 11 bases sitting between them. DNA for the CDR3: TGTGCCAGCCATGGTCGGTTCACAGATACGCAGTATTTT. It specifies CASHGRFTDTQYF. The full variable domain, its missing parts supplied by reference TRBV25-1 and TRBJ2-3, is EADIYQTPRYLVIGTGKKITLECSQTMGHDKMYWYQQDPGMELHLIHYSYGVNSTEKGDLSSESTVSRIRTEHFPLTLESARPSHTSQYLCASHGRFTDTQYFGPGTRLTVL.

This clonotype was detected ten times or more. V is TRBV29-1 and J is TRBJ2-5; either TRBD1 or TRBD2 may fit D (5 bases each). The germline V gene has CDR1 SQVTM and CDR2 ANQGSEA. Trimming took 7 bases from V and 1 from J, leaving 10 bases between them. The length of the CDR3 is 12 residues. CDR3 loop: CSAPGPQETQYF. The CDR3 nucleotides are TGCAGCGCCCCGGGACCCCAAGAGACCCAGTACTTC.

This clonotype was recorded a few times. The genes are TRBV28 and TRBJ2-3, with 9 bases that match TRBD1. Germline V CDR1 and CDR2: MDHEN, SYDVKM. The CDR3 is 18 amino acids. V dropped 3 bases and J dropped 2; count of bases not matched to a gene: 12. This chain's CDR3 is CASSFQGTGWIPTDTQYF. The DNA of the CDR3 is TGTGCCAGCAGTTTTCAGGGGACAGGGTGGATCCCCACAGATACGCAGTATTTT.

The V and J genes are TRBV14 and TRBJ2-3, with D perhaps TRBD1 (6 bases). CDR1 SGHDN and CDR2 FVKESK come from the germline V gene. The ends were cut back, 6 bases at V and 1 base at J, with 14 bases in the middle. CDR3 length: 15 amino acids. In nucleotides, the CDR3 is TGTGCCAGCAGACCACAGGGATCCGGCACAGATACGCAGTATTTT. This encodes CASRPQGSGTDTQYF.

The chain combines TRBV6-5 with TRBJ2-7; 8 bases are shared with TRBD2. The CDR3 covers 16 residues. Looked up from germline, CDR1 is MNHEY and CDR2 is SVGAGI. V was clipped by 6 bases and J by 2 bases; unmatched bases: 12. CDR3 amino acids: CASSPILAEMAYEQYF. CDR3 DNA: TGTGCCAGCAGCCCCATACTAGCGGAGATGGCCTACGAGCAGTACTTC.

A note on this clonotype: The junction differs from germline at one of its ends, possibly a read error. The chain is built from TRBV2 and TRBJ2-1; the D gene is possibly TRBD2 (6 bases). The CDR3 loop spans 12 amino acids. Germline loops: CDR1 SNHLY, CDR2 FYNNEI. The CDR3 loop is CATLAMGNAQFF. Written as DNA, the CDR3 is TGTGCCACCCTAGCGATGGGGAATGCGCAGTTCTTC.

This clonotype was found a few times. The rearrangement links TRBV19 to TRBJ1-5; no clear D. V lost 1 base and J lost 0, with 7 bases in between. Germline-derived CDR1 and CDR2 are LNHDA and SQIVND (reference sequence). The CDR3 extends over 15 amino acids. CDR3 region: CASSIGFSSNQPQHF. CDR3 nucleotide sequence: TGTGCCAGTAGTATAGGTTTTAGTAGCAATCAGCCCCAGCATTTT.

This clonotype was picked up one time. A read error is possible here, since a much larger clone lies one base away. CDR3: CASNLAGSGEETQYF. In DNA, the CDR3 is TGTGCCAGCAACTTGGCCGGTAGCGGGGAAGAGACCCAGTACTTC. The chain employs TRBV5-3 and TRBJ2-5; 8 bases line up with TRBD2. TRBV5-3 is noted as an ORF with a role that remains uncertain. The V and J ends lost 8 bases and 3 bases, in that order; junction bases with no gene match: 12. This CDR3 spans 15 amino acids.

The CDR3 loop reads CASSLERLALDTQYF. The CDR3 nucleotides read TGTGCCAGCAGCTTAGAGAGACTAGCGTTAGATACGCAGTATTTT. The chain uses TRBV11-2 and TRBJ2-3, with 8 positions matching TRBD2. Germline V gives CDR1 SGHAT, CDR2 FQNNGV. The junction had 4 bases not matched to a gene; V was cut back by 0 bases and J by 5 bases. The CDR3 runs to 15 residues.

This clonotype showed up many times. The chain joins TRBV29-1 to TRBJ1-2; D remains ambiguous. The germline V gene has CDR1 SQVTM and CDR2 ANQGSEA. The length of the CDR3 is 11 residues. Trimming took off 4 bases at V and 8 bases at J, with 11 bases between the two ends. The CDR3 coding sequence is TGCAGCGTTGCCCTCCACACCGGCTACACCTTC. It specifies CSVALHTGYTF.

The chain uses TRBV24-1 and TRBJ2-7; D gene ambiguous. Germline V lookup: CDR1 KGHDR, CDR2 SFDVKD. Between the trimmed V and J ends, which lost 2 bases and 9 bases, there was a span of 7 bases. The CDR3 is 11 amino acids. The CDR3 bases are TGTGCCACCAGTGATTCTAAGGCGCAGTACTTC. This sequence encodes CATSDSKAQYF.